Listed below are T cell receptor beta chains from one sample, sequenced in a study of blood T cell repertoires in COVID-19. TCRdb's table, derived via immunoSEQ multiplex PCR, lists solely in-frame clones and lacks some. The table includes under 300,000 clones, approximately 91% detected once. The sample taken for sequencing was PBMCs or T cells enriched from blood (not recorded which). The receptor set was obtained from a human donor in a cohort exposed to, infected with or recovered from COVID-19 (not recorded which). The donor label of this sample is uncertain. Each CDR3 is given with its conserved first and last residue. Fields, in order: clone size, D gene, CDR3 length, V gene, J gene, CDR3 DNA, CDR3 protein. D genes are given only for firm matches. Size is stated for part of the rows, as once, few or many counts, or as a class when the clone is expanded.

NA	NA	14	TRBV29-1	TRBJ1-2	TGCAGCGGACTAGGGGGGGGCACTAACTATGGCTACACCTTC	CSGLGGGTNYGYTF
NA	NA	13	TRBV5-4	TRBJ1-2	TGTGCCAGCAGCTTTCCGGGGAACTATGGCTACACCTTC	CASSFPGNYGYTF
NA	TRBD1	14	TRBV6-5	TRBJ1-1	TGTGCCAGCAGAACAGGGGTAATGAACACTGAAGCTTTCTTT	CASRTGVMNTEAFF
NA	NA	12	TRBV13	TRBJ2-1	TGTGCCAGCAGCTTCAGGGGCAATGAGCAGTTCTTC	CASSFRGNEQFF
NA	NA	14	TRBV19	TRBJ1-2	TGTGCCAGTAGGGTCGGGTCCGCTAACTATGGCTACACCTTC	CASRVGSANYGYTF
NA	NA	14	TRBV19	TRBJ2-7	TGTGCCAGTAGTATAGCGGCAGGGAAGAGCGAGCAGTACTTC	CASSIAAGKSEQYF
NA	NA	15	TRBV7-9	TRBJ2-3	TGTGCCAGCAGCTCACCCCGGACAGGCACAGATACGCAGTATTTT	CASSSPRTGTDTQYF
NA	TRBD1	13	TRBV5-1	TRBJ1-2	TGCGCCAGCAGCCCAACAGGGGATCGGGGCTACACCTTC	CASSPTGDRGYTF
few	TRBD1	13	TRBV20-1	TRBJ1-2	TGCAGTGCTAGTCATACAGGGGACTATGGCTACACCTTC	CSASHTGDYGYTF
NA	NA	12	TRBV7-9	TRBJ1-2	TGTGCCAGCAGCTCAACAGCAGATGGCTACACCTTC	CASSSTADGYTF
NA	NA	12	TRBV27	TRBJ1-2	TGTGCCAGCCGATCAGGCGATTATGGCTACACCTTC	CASRSGDYGYTF
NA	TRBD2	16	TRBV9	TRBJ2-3	TGTGCCAGCAGCGTATTGGGGGGGACCGGGACAGATACGCAGTATTTT	CASSVLGGTGTDTQYF
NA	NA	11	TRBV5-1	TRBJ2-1	TGCGCCAGCAGCTTGGATGGGGGCCAGTTCTTC	CASSLDGGQFF
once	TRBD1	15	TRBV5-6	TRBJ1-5	TGTGCCAGCAGCTTAAGGACAGGGGGCAATCAGCCCCAGCATTTT	CASSLRTGGNQPQHF
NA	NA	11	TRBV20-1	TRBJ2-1	TGCAGTGCTAGGTTAGTGAATGAGCAGTTCTTC	CSARLVNEQFF
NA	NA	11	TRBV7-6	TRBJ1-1	TGTGCCAGCAGCTTATACGGTGAAGCTTTCTTT	CASSLYGEAFF
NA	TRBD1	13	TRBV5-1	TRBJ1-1	TGCGCCAGCAGCGCGGACAGGGTCGCTGAAGCTTTCTTT	CASSADRVAEAFF
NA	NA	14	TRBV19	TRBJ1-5	TGTGCCACGGCCCGACAGTTTAGCAATCAGCCCCAGCATTTT	CATARQFSNQPQHF